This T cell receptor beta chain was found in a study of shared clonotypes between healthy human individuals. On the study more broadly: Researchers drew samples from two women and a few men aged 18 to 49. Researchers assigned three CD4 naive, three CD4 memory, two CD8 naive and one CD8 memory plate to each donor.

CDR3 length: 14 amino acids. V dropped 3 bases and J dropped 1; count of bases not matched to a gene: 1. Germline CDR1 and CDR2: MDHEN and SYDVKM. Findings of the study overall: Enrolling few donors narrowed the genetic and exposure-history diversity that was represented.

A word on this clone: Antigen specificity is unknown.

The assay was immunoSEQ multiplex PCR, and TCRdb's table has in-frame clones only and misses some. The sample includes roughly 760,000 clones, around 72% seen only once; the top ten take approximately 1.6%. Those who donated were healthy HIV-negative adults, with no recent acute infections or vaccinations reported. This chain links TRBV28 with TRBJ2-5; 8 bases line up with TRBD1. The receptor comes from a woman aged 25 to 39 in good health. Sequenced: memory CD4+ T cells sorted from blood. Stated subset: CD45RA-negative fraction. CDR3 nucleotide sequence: TGTGCCAGCAGTTTCGACAGGGGCCAAGAGACCCAGTACTTC. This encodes CASSFDRGQETQYF.